The next 32 T cell receptor beta chains were all read from a single sample in a study of PD-1 blockade in classical Hodgkin lymphoma (dated by TCRdb to 2020 to 2022). The library was produced with the immunoSEQ multiplex PCR assay. The immuneACCESS repertoire file appears here via TCRdb, limited to in-frame rearrangements. These files lack a portion of the clones; in checked studies, under half of the deficit traces to unresolved V genes, and the cause of the others is not known. The sample table records about 40,000 clones; 76% of these occur just once. The ten top clones hold approximately 10% of the sample. What this sample's time point label stands for: cycle 1 day 1 (C1D1), immediately before nivolumab initiation. Every trial patient had relapsed after autologous stem cell transplantation, and cohorts A, B and C differed in prior brentuximab vedotin exposure. The sample here was peripheral blood mononuclear cells (PBMCs), taken at baseline. The receptors originated from a human donor with classical Hodgkin lymphoma.

This chain connects TRBV28 to TRBJ2-7; D remains ambiguous. Between the trimmed V and J ends, which lost 2 bases and 10 bases, there was a span of 9 bases. The CDR3 is made up of 11 amino acids. CDR1 MDHEN and CDR2 SYDVKM come from the germline V gene. CDR3: CASSLTAVQYF. CDR3 nucleotide sequence: TGTGCCAGCAGTTTAACGGCCGTTCAGTACTTC.

The V gene is TRBV10-1, the J gene TRBJ2-7; D not certain. Germline V gives CDR1 WNHNN, CDR2 SYGVQD (reference sequence). The CDR3 has 13 residues. V was trimmed by 1 base and J by 5 bases, leaving 9 bases between them. DNA for the CDR3: TGCGCCAGCAGTGAGTTGCCCGGCGACGAGCAGTACTTC. Residues: CASSELPGDEQYF.

V is TRBV10-3 and J is TRBJ2-5, with D possibly being TRBD2 (5 bases). The V gene's germline CDR1 is ENHRY and CDR2 SYGVKD. This CDR3 comprises 14 residues. Trimming took 4 bases from V and 5 from J, leaving 14 bases between them. The CDR3 here is CAISGAPGGETQYF. In DNA, the CDR3 is TGTGCCATCAGTGGGGCCCCCGGCGGGGAGACCCAGTACTTC.

The chain is built from TRBV7-3 and TRBJ2-3, with D perhaps matching TRBD1 or TRBD2 (5 bases each). The CDR3 consists of 17 residues. Trimming removed 1 base from V and 0 bases from J, with 14 bases in between. CDR1 SGHTA and CDR2 FQGTGA come from the germline V gene. CDR3 in amino acids: CASSLNPGAASTDTQYF. In nucleotides, the CDR3 is TGTGCCAGCAGCTTAAACCCCGGGGCGGCTAGCACAGATACGCAGTATTTT. The whole variable domain, remainder taken from reference TRBV7-3 and TRBJ2-3, is GAGVSQTPSNKVTEKGKYVELRCDPISGHTALYWYRQSLGQGPEFLIYFQGTGAADDSGLPNDRFFAVRPEGSVSTLKIQRTERGDSAVYLCASSLNPGAASTDTQYFGPGTRLTVL.

The chain links TRBV6-1 to TRBJ2-5, with 7 bases that match TRBD1. The better agreement between TRBJ2-7 and the DNA end casts doubt on the J call. Per germline, CDR1 MNHNS and CDR2 SASEGT. The CDR3 has 14 residues. CDR3 sequence: CASSRTGVTYEQYF. In DNA form, the CDR3 reads TGTGCCAGCAGCCGGACAGGAGTAACCTACGAGCAGTACTTC.

This chain uses TRBV7-2 with TRBJ2-7; no clear D gene. This CDR3 comprises 15 residues. Trimming cost V 5 bases and J 5 bases, with 19 bases left between them. From germline, CDR1 is SGHTA and CDR2 FQGNSA. The CDR3 bases are TGTGCCAGCAGCCCGACCCGGACCGACAAACACGAGCAGTACTTC. It encodes CASSPTRTDKHEQYF.

The V and J genes are TRBV10-2 and TRBJ2-2; TRBD2 matches 7 bases. This CDR3 spans 15 amino acids. V was pared by 7 bases and J by 1 base, with 6 bases of the junction left unmatched. From germline, CDR1 is WSHSY and CDR2 SAAADI. CDR3 loop: CASTGLGENTGELFF. The CDR3 DNA sequence: TGCGCCAGCACCGGACTAGGGGAGAACACCGGGGAGCTGTTTTTT.

The V call is TRBV6-5, the J call TRBJ2-7; the match to TRBD2 covers 9 bases. The CDR3 sequence is 15 residues long. Germline CDR1 and CDR2: MNHEY and SVGAGI. V dropped 2 bases and J dropped 2; count of bases not matched to a gene: 4. CDR3 sequence (DNA): TGTGCCAGCAGTTACGGGGCGGGAGGGCCCTACGAGCAGTACTTC. This codes for CASSYGAGGPYEQYF.

V usage is TRBV5-1 and J usage is TRBJ1-2, with D perhaps matching TRBD1 (5 bases). V was clipped by 0 bases and J by 2 bases, with 8 bases between them. Germline V gene sequence: CDR1 SGHRS, CDR2 YFSETQ. The CDR3 covers 14 residues. The CDR3 spells CASSLGDPNYGYTF. Here the CDR3 DNA reads TGCGCCAGCAGCTTGGGGGACCCGAACTATGGCTACACCTTC.

J is TRBJ1-2 and V is TRBV6-1; D gene unclear. Trimming shortened V by 6 bases and J by 2 bases, and 10 bases separated the two germline ends. The CDR3 contains 13 residues. Germline V gene sequence: CDR1 MNHNS, CDR2 SASEGT. The CDR3 here is CASRPHVNYGYTF. CDR3 nucleotides: TGTGCCAGCAGGCCACACGTGAACTATGGCTACACCTTC.

This chain connects TRBV5-4 to TRBJ1-6; D gene ambiguous. From germline, CDR1 is SGHNT and CDR2 YYREEE (reference sequence). Trimming pared 3 bases from V and 9 bases from J, leaving 13 bases between. The CDR3 length is 14 residues. CDR3 nucleotides: TGTGCCAGCAGCTCGGATAGGCCGGGTTCACCCCTCCACTTT. Its protein product is CASSSDRPGSPLHF.

This chain connects TRBV9 to TRBJ1-5; D is ambiguous. CDR1 and CDR2 (germline): SGDLS, YYNGEE. Between the trimmed V and J ends, which lost 0 bases and 6 bases, there was a span of 13 bases. The CDR3 length is 15 residues. The CDR3 loop is CASSVDLGLGQPQHF. In nucleotides, the CDR3 is TGTGCCAGCAGCGTAGATTTAGGGCTAGGTCAGCCCCAGCATTTT.

The rearrangement uses TRBV2 and TRBJ1-1; the D is unclear. V lost 6 bases and J 0 bases, leaving 8 bases between the germline ends. Germline assignment: CDR1 SNHLY and CDR2 FYNNEI. The CDR3 covers 13 residues. The CDR3 region is CASRQYMNTEAFF. DNA of the CDR3: TGTGCCAGCAGGCAATACATGAACACTGAAGCTTTCTTT. Full variable domain (remainder filled in from reference TRBV2 and TRBJ1-1): EPEVTQTPSHQVTQMGQEVILRCVPISNHLYFYWYRQILGQKVEFLVSFYNNEISEKSEIFDDQFSVERPDGSNFTLKIRSTKLEDSAMYFCASRQYMNTEAFFGQGTRLTVV.

This clone has just a few counts. This chain connects TRBV4-3 to TRBJ2-2, with no clear D. The CDR3 runs to 16 residues. Germline values: CDR1 LGHNA, CDR2 YSLEER. V gave up 0 bases and J gave up 5 bases, with 13 bases separating them. The CDR3 spells CASSQDSSLRTGELFF. The DNA for the CDR3 is TGCGCCAGCAGCCAAGATTCCAGCCTCAGGACCGGGGAGCTGTTTTTT.

The rearrangement joins TRBV4-1 to TRBJ2-2, with a tentative D call TRBD1 (6 bases). The germline V and J ends were trimmed by 4 bases and 6 bases, with 15 bases remaining between them. The CDR3 has 15 amino acids. Germline assignment: CDR1 MGHRA and CDR2 YSYEKL. CDR3 sequence reads: CASSPTGHGPGELFF. In nucleotides, the CDR3 is TGCGCCAGCAGCCCTACGGGACATGGGCCCGGGGAGCTGTTTTTT.

This chain links TRBV28 with TRBJ1-5; weak D call: TRBD1 (5 bases). V was cut by 2 bases and J by 4 bases, with 15 bases left in between. The CDR3 is made up of 16 amino acids. Germline V gene lookup returns CDR1 MDHEN and CDR2 SYDVKM. CDR3 sequence reads: CASSLLQDLKNQPQHF. CDR3 nucleotides: TGTGCCAGCAGTTTACTACAGGATCTCAAGAATCAGCCCCAGCATTTT. The variable domain in full, completed from reference TRBV28 and TRBJ1-5, reads DVKVTQSSRYLVKRTGEKVFLECVQDMDHENMFWYRQDPGLGLRLIYFSYDVKMKEKGDIPEGYSVSREKKERFSLILESASTNQTSMYLCASSLLQDLKNQPQHFGDGTRLSIL.

The CDR3 protein is CSGTSYNEQFF. The CDR3, as DNA: TGCAGTGGGACTAGTTACAATGAGCAGTTCTTC. The chain employs TRBV20-1 and TRBJ2-1; 7 nucleotides agree with TRBD2. CDR1 and CDR2 (germline): DFQATT, SNEGSKA (reference sequence). The J segment lost 4 bases and the V segment lost 7 bases, leaving 1 base of the junction unmatched. The CDR3 extends over 11 amino acids.

The chain uses TRBV30 and TRBJ2-7; D may be TRBD2 (6 bases). V dropped 2 bases and J dropped 3 bases, with 14 bases sitting between them. CDR3 length equals 14 residues. The germline gives CDR1 GTSNPN, CDR2 SVGIG (reference sequence). The CDR3 DNA reads TGTGCCTGGAGTCTTTCTAGCGTTCTCTACGAGCAGTACTTC. This sequence encodes CAWSLSSVLYEQYF.

The V and J genes are TRBV28 and TRBJ2-7, with D possibly called TRBD1 or TRBD2 (5 bases each). CDR1 is MDHEN and CDR2 is SYDVKM in the germline V gene. The ends were cut back, 3 bases at V and 6 bases at J, with 15 bases in the middle. This CDR3 has 14 amino acids. The CDR3 protein is CASSFHGGLGEQYF. The CDR3 bases are TGTGCCAGCAGTTTTCATGGGGGATTGGGCGAGCAGTACTTC.

This clone has a count of ten or more. The chain couples TRBV9 to TRBJ2-3; the match to TRBD2 covers 8 bases. Germline CDR1 is SGDLS and CDR2 is YYNGEE. J lost 3 bases, V lost 0 bases, and 12 bases had no gene match. The CDR3 runs to 18 residues. The CDR3: CASSVDDPVREGTDTQYF. Here the CDR3 DNA reads TGTGCCAGCAGCGTAGATGATCCGGTTCGGGAGGGTACAGATACGCAGTATTTT. Together with reference TRBV9 and TRBJ2-3, the CDR3 gives the full variable domain: DSGVTQTPKHLITATGQRVTLRCSPRSGDLSVYWYQQSLDQGLQFLIQYYNGEERAKGNILERFSAQQFPDLHSELNLSSLELGDSALYFCASSVDDPVREGTDTQYFGPGTRLTVL.

This chain connects TRBV6-6 to TRBJ2-7, with 9 bases that match TRBD2. This CDR3 has 16 amino acids. Germline CDR1 reads MNHNY; CDR2 reads SVGAGI (reference sequence). The J segment lost 4 bases and the V segment lost 5 bases, leaving 12 bases of the junction unmatched. The CDR3 protein is CASSPRGQREVYEQYF. CDR3 in DNA: TGTGCCAGCAGTCCCCGGGGCCAGCGGGAGGTGTACGAGCAGTACTTC.

This clone occurred once. The chain carries TRBV27 and TRBJ2-7; D is possibly TRBD1 or TRBD2 (6 bases each). The CDR3 length is 15 residues. The ends were cut back, 4 bases at V and 2 bases at J, with 15 bases in the middle. The germline V gene encodes CDR1 MNHEY and CDR2 SMNVEV (reference sequence). The CDR3 DNA is TGTGCCAGCAGTTATAGGGGGACTTCCACCTACGAGCAGTACTTC. It yields the protein CASSYRGTSTYEQYF.

This chain links TRBV19 with TRBJ2-7; TRBD1 matches 8 bases. This CDR3 contains 15 residues. The V segment lost 3 bases and the J segment 0 bases; nucleotides outside the gene matches: 4. Germline-derived CDR1 and CDR2 are LNHDA and SQIVND (reference sequence). CDR3 protein: CASSIITGGSYEQYF. Written as DNA, the CDR3 is TGTGCCAGTAGTATTATCACAGGGGGCTCCTACGAGCAGTACTTC.

As for this clone: An end of the junction does not agree with germline; a read error may underlie this. This chain joins TRBV14 and TRBJ2-7; 12 bases map to TRBD1. From germline, CDR1 is SGHDN and CDR2 FVKESK. CDR3 length: 16 amino acids. For the CDR3, the DNA is TGTGCCGGCAGCCCAAATCCCGGGACAGGGGGCGTCGAGCAGTACTTC. Its translation: CAGSPNPGTGGVEQYF.

The chain has TRBV5-1 and TRBJ2-7; D gene ambiguous. The CDR3 extends over 14 amino acids. Trimming took 0 bases from V and 7 from J, leaving 14 bases between them. The germline V gene has CDR1 SGHRS and CDR2 YFSETQ. CDR3 sequence: CASSLDRVVDEQYF. As DNA, the CDR3 is TGCGCCAGCAGCTTGGACCGGGTCGTGGATGAGCAGTACTTC.

This sequence joins TRBV5-1 and TRBJ2-3; 9 bases fit TRBD1. V gave up 4 bases and J gave up 7 bases; unmatched junction bases: 13. CDR1 SGHRS and CDR2 YFSETQ come from the germline V gene. The CDR3 consists of 16 residues. This chain's CDR3 is CASSLPGQGGINTQYF. CDR3 sequence (DNA): TGCGCCAGCAGCCTCCCGGGACAGGGAGGGATAAATACGCAGTATTTT.

The chain carries TRBV5-6 and TRBJ1-1; D ambiguous. CDR1 and CDR2 (germline): SGHDT, YYEEEE. V was cut by 0 bases and J by 9 bases, with 9 bases left in between. The CDR3 has 12 amino acids. The CDR3 sequence is CASSLAGSQAFF. The CDR3 DNA reads TGTGCCAGCAGCTTGGCTGGGAGTCAAGCTTTCTTT.

This clone showed up just once. The V and J genes are TRBV19 and TRBJ2-5; 10 bases line up with TRBD1. The CDR3 contains 17 residues. V shed 5 bases, J shed 1 base, and the junction held 10 bases outside the gene matches. From germline, CDR1 is LNHDA and CDR2 SQIVND (reference sequence). Written as DNA, the CDR3 is TGTGCCAGTAGTCAACCACGACAGGGGGCTTTCCAAGAGACCCAGTACTTC. Amino acid sequence: CASSQPRQGAFQETQYF.

CDR3 region: CASSILGLAGGSREQFF. The CDR3 coding sequence is TGTGCCAGTAGTATTTTAGGGCTAGCGGGAGGGTCGCGGGAGCAGTTCTTC. V usage is TRBV19 and J usage is TRBJ2-1, with 12 bases matching TRBD2. Germline loops: CDR1 LNHDA, CDR2 SQIVND (reference sequence). The CDR3 loop spans 17 amino acids. J lost 10 bases, V lost 3 bases, and 13 bases had no gene match.

The V gene is TRBV18, the J gene TRBJ2-2; 8 nucleotides agree with TRBD1. The CDR3 consists of 15 residues. V was pared by 6 bases and J by 4 bases, with 7 bases of the junction left unmatched. Germline lookup yields CDR1 KGHSH and CDR2 LQKENI. The CDR3 reads CASSQGQGPTGELFF. DNA for the CDR3: TGTGCCAGCTCGCAAGGACAGGGACCCACCGGGGAGCTGTTTTTT.

The CDR3 region is CASSSERLNIQYF. The CDR3 bases are TGTGCCAGCAGCTCCGAGCGGCTAAACATTCAGTACTTC. J is TRBJ2-4 and V is TRBV7-2; D might be TRBD2 (5 bases). Trimming took 4 bases from V and 6 from J, leaving 10 bases between them. The CDR3 spans 13 residues. The germline gives CDR1 SGHTA, CDR2 FQGNSA.

As for this clone: Relative to the germline gene, one junction end is altered; a read error may explain this. This chain connects TRBV11-2 to TRBJ2-1; D is perhaps TRBD2 (6 bases). Germline V gene lookup returns CDR1 SGHAT and CDR2 FQNNGV. This CDR3 has 11 amino acids. CDR3 in DNA: TGTGCCACCAGCGGGTACAATGAGCAGTTCTTC. Its translation: CATSGYNEQFF.